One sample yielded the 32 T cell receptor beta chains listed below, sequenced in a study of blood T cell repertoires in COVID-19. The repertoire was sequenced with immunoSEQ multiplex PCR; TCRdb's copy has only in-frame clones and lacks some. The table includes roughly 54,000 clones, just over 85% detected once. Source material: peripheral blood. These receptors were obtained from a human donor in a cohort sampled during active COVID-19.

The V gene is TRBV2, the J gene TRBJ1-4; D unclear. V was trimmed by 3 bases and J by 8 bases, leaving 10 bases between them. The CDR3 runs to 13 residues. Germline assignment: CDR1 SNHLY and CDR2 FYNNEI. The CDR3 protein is CASSDSGPEKLFF. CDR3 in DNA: TGTGCCAGCAGTGACAGCGGGCCGGAAAAACTGTTTTTT.

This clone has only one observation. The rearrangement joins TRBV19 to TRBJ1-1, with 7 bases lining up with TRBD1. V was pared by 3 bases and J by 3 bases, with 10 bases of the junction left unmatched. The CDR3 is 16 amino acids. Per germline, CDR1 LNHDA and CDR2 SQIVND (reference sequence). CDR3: CASSMSARDRDTEAFF. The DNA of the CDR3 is TGTGCCAGTAGTATGTCCGCGCGTGACAGGGACACTGAAGCTTTCTTT.

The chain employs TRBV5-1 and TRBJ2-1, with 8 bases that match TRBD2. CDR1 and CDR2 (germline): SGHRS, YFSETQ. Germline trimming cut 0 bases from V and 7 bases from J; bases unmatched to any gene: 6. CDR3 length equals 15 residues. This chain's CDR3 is CASSLVAGRGNEQFF. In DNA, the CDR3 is TGCGCCAGCAGCTTGGTCGCCGGGAGGGGAAATGAGCAGTTCTTC.

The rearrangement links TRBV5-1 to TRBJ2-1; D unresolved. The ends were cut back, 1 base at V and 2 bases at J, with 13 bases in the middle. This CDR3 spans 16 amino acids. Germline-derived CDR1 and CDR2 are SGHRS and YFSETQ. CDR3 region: CASSLFPQNPYNEQFF. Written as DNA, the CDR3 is TGCGCCAGCAGCTTGTTCCCCCAGAACCCCTACAATGAGCAGTTCTTC.

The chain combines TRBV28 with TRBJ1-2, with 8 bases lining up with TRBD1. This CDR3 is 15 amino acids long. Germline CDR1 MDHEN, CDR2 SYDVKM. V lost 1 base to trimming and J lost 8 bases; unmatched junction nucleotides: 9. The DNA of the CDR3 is TGTGCCAGCAGTTTATTGGGACAGGCGGGCGGGGGCTACACCTTC. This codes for CASSLLGQAGGGYTF.

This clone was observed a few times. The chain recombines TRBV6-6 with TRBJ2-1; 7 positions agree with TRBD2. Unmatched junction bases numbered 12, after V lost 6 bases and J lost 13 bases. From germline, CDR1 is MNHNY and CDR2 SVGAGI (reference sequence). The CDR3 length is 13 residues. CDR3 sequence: CASRSRGGSSQFF. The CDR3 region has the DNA TGTGCCAGCAGGTCACGGGGCGGGAGTTCCCAGTTCTTC.

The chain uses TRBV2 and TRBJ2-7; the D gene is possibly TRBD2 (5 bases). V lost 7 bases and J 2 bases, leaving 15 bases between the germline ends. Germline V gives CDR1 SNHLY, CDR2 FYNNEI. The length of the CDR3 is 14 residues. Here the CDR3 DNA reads TGTGCCAGCACTGAGGACTCCTTGCCCTACGAGCAGTACTTC. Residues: CASTEDSLPYEQYF.

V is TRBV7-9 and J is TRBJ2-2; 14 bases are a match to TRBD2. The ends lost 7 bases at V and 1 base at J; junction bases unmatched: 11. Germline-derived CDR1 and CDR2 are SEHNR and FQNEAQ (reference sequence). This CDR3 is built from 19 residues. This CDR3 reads CASIPPPGTSGRNTGELFF. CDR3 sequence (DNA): TGTGCCAGCATCCCCCCCCCTGGGACTAGCGGGAGGAACACCGGGGAGCTGTTTTTT.

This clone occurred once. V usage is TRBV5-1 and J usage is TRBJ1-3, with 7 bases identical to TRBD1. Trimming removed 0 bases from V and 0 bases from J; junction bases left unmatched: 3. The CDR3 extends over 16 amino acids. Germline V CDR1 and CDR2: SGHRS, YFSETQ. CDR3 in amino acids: CASSLAGQDSGNTIYF. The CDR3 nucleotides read TGCGCCAGCAGCTTGGCCGGACAGGACTCTGGAAACACCATATATTTT.

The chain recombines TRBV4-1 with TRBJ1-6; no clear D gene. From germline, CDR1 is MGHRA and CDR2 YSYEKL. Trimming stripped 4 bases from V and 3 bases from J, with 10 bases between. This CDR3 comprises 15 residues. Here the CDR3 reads CASSLEESYNSPLHF. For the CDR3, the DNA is TGCGCCAGCAGCCTCGAGGAGAGCTATAATTCACCCCTCCACTTT.

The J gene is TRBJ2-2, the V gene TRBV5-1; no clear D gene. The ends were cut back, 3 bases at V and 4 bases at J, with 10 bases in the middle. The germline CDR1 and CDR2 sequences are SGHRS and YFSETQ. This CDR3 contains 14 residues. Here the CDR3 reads CASSWAAGTGELFF. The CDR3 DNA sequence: TGCGCCAGCAGCTGGGCCGCTGGCACCGGGGAGCTGTTTTTT.

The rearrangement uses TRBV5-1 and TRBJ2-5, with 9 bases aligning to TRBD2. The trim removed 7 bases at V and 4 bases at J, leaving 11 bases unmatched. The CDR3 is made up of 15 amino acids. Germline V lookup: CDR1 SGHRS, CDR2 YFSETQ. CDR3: CASQTISGSGETQYF. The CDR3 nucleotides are TGCGCCAGCCAGACGATTAGCGGGAGTGGAGAGACCCAGTACTTC.

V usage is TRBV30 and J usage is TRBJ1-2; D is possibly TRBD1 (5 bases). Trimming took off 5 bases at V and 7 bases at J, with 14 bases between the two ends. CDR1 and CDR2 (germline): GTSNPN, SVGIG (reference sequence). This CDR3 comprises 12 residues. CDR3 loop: CAWGAGLSGYTF. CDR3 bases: TGTGCCTGGGGGGCAGGGTTAAGTGGCTACACCTTC.

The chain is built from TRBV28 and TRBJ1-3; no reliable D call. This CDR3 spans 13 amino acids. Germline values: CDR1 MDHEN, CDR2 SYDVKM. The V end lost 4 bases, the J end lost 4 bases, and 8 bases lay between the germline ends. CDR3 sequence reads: CASSSTPGNTIYF. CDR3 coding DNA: TGTGCCAGCAGTTCAACACCGGGAAACACCATATATTTT. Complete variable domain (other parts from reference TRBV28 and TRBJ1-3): DVKVTQSSRYLVKRTGEKVFLECVQDMDHENMFWYRQDPGLGLRLIYFSYDVKMKEKGDIPEGYSVSREKKERFSLILESASTNQTSMYLCASSSTPGNTIYFGEGSWLTVV.

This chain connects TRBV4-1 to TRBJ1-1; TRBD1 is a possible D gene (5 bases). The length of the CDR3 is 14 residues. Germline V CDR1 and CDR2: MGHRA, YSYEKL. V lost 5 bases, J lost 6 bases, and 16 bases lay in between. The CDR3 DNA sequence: TGCGCCAGCAGCTTACCGTGGGGCGGCGCTGAAGCTTTCTTT. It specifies CASSLPWGGAEAFF.

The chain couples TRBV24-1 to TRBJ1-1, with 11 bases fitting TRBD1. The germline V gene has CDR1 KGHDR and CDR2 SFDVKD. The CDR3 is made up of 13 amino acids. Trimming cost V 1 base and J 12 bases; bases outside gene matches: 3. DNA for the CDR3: TGTGCCACCAGTGATTTATGGACAGGGGGCCCTTTCTTT. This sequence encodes CATSDLWTGGPFF.

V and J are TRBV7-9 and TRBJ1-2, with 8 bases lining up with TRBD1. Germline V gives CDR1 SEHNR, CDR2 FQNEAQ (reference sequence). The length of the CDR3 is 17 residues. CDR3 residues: CALKTTGGNRNLYGYTF. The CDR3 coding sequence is TGTGCTCTAAAAACCACAGGGGGTAACCGGAACCTATATGGCTACACCTTC.

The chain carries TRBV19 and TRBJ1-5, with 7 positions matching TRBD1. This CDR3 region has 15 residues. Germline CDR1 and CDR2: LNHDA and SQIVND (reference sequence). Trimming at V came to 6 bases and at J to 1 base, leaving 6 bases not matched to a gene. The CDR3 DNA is TGTGCCAGTAGCTCCGGGACAGTGAGCAATCAGCCCCAGCATTTT. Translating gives CASSSGTVSNQPQHF.

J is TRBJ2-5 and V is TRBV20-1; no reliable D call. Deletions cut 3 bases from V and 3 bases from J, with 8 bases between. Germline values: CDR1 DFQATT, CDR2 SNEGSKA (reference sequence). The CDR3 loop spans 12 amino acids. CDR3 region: CSASYRKETQYF. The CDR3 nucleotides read TGCAGTGCTAGTTACAGAAAAGAGACCCAGTACTTC.

In DNA, the CDR3 is TGTGCCAGCAGCGTAGCTCCTGCAGGGATGAACACTGAAGCTTTCTTT. Protein: CASSVAPAGMNTEAFF. J is TRBJ1-1 and V is TRBV9, with a weak D call TRBD1 (5 bases). V gave up 0 bases and J gave up 0 bases, with 12 bases separating them. CDR3 length equals 16 residues. From germline, CDR1 is SGDLS and CDR2 YYNGEE.

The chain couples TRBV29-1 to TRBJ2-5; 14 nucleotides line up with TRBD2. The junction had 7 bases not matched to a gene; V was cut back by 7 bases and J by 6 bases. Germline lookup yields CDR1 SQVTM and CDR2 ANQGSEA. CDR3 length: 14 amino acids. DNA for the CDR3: TGCAGCGCCCCCGGGACTAGCGGGAGACAGACCCAGTACTTC. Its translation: CSAPGTSGRQTQYF.

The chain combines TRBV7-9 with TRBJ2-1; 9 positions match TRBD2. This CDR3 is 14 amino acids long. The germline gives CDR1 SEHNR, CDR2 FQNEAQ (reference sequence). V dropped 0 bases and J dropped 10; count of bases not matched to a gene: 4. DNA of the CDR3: TGTGCCAGCAGCTTAGCCGGCAGCGGGGGGGAGCAGTTCTTC. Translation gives CASSLAGSGGEQFF.

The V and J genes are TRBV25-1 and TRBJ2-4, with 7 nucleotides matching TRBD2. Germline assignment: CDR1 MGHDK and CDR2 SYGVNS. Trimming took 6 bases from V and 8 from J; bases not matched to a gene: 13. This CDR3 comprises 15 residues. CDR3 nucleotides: TGTGCCAGCAGCCCCGATCGGGGACTATGGGACATTCAGTACTTC. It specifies CASSPDRGLWDIQYF.

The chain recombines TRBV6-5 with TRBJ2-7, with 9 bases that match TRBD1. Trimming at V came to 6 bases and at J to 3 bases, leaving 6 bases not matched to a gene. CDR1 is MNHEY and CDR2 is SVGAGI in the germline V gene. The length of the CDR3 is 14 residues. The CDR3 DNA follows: TGTGCCAGCAGAAAGAGGGGACAGGGCTACGAGCAGTACTTC. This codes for CASRKRGQGYEQYF.

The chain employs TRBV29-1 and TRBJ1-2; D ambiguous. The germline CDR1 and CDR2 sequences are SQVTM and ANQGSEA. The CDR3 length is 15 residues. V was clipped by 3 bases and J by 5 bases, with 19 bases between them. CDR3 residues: CSVDGVGGSFYGYTF. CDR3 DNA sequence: TGCAGCGTTGACGGGGTTGGAGGGTCCTTTTATGGCTACACCTTC.

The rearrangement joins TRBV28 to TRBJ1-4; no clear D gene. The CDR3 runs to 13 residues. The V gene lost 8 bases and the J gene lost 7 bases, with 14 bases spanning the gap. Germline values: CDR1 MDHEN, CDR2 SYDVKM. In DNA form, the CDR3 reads TGTGCCAGCCTCGACGAGGTTCCTGAAAAACTGTTTTTT. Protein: CASLDEVPEKLFF.

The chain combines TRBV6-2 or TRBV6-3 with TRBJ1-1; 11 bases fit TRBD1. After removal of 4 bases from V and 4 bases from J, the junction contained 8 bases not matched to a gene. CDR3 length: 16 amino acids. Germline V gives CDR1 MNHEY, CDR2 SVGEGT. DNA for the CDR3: TGTGCCAGCAGTTCCCGGGACAGGGGGGGAGGCACTGAAGCTTTCTTT. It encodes CASSSRDRGGGTEAFF.

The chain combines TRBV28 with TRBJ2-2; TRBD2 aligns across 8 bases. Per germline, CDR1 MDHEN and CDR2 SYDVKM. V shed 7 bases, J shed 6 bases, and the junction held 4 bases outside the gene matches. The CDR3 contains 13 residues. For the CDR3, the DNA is TGTGCCAGCACCCCGGGAGGGGCCGGGGAGCTGTTTTTT. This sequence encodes CASTPGGAGELFF.

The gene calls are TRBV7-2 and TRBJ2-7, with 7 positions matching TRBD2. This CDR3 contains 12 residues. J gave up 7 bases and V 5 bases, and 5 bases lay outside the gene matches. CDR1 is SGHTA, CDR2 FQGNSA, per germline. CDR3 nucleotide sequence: TGTGCCAGCAGCCTGTTGGGGGGGGAGCAGTACTTC. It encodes CASSLLGGEQYF.

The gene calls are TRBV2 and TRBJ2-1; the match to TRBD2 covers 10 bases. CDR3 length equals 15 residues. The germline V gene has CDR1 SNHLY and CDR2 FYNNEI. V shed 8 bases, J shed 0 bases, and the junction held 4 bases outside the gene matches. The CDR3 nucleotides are TGTGCCAGCGGGGCTAGCGGGGGCTCCTACAATGAGCAGTTCTTC. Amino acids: CASGASGGSYNEQFF.

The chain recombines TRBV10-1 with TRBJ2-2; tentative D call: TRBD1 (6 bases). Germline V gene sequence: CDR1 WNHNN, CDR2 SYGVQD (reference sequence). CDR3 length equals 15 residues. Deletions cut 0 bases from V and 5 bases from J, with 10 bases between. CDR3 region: CASSESGHRTGELFF. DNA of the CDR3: TGCGCCAGCAGTGAGTCGGGACACAGGACCGGGGAGCTGTTTTTT.

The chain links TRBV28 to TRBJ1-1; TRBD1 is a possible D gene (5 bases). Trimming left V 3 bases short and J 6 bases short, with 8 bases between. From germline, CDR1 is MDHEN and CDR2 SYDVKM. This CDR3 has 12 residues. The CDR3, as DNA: TGTGCCAGCAGTTTTGCGGGGGCTGAAGCTTTCTTT. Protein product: CASSFAGAEAFF.